This T cell receptor (beta chain) was recorded in a study of regulatory T cells in long-lasting Graves disease. Stated time point: newly diagnosed GD, antithyroid drugs for less than 3 months. Extracted PBMC RNA gave rise to the TCR library. This clonotype has ten or more counts. Combining iRepertoire HTBI primers with Arm-PCR of CDR3 regions, the authors built TCR beta libraries. One entry per CDR3 protein results from TCRdb running MiXCR on the multiplex PCR reads. This sample has about 370,000 distinct CDR3 sequences; less than 20% occur once, and the top ten carry 22%. The CDR3 runs to 13 residues. Germline V gene data show CDR1 as LGHDT and CDR2 as YNNKEL (reference sequence). Trimming removed 1 base from V and 7 bases from J, with 11 bases in between.

V and J are TRBV3-1 and TRBJ2-7; D gene unclear. The TCR originated in a female donor with Graves disease. This specimen was peripheral blood mononuclear cells (PBMCs), taken at new diagnosis, from a patient treated with antithyroid drugs. The CDR3 reads CASSQGGFGEQYF. In nucleotides, the CDR3 is TGTGCCAGCAGCCAAGGTGGGTTTGGAGAGCAGTACTTC.